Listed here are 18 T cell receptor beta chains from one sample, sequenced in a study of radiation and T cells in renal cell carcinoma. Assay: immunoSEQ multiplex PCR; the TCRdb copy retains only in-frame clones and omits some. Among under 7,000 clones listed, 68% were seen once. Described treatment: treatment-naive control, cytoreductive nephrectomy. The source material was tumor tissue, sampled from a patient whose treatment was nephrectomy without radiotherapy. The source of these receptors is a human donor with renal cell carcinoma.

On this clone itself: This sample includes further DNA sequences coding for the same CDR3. The CDR3 region is CSASLAETQYF. Written as DNA, the CDR3 is TGCAGTGCTAGTCTTGCGGAGACCCAGTACTTC. The chain joins TRBV20-1 to TRBJ2-5; no definite D call. The CDR3 has 11 amino acids. Looked up from germline, CDR1 is DFQATT and CDR2 is SNEGSKA (reference sequence). With 3 bases removed from V and 5 bases from J, the gap between germline ends came to 7 bases.

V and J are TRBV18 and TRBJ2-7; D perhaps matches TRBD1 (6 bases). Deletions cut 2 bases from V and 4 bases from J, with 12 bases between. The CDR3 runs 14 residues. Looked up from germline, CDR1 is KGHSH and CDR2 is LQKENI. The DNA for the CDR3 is TGTGCCAGCTCACCAAACGGACAGCCGTACGAGCAGTACTTC. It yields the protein CASSPNGQPYEQYF.

The CDR3 DNA follows: TGTGCCAGCAGCCGACAGACAGGTAAGGGCGGCTCCTACAATGAGCAGTTCTTC. Translating gives CASSRQTGKGGSYNEQFF. V usage is TRBV11-2 and J usage is TRBJ2-1; D possibly corresponds to TRBD1 (6 bases). Germline V gene data show CDR1 as SGHAT and CDR2 as FQNNGV. Trimming left V 5 bases short and J 0 bases short, with 20 bases between. The CDR3 is 18 residues long. The full variable domain, rest sourced from reference TRBV11-2 and TRBJ2-1, is EAGVAQSPRYKIIEKRQSVAFWCNPISGHATLYWYQQILGQGPKLLIQFQNNGVVDDSQLPKDRFSAERLKGVDSTLKIQPAKLEDSAVYLCASSRQTGKGGSYNEQFFGPGTRLTVL.

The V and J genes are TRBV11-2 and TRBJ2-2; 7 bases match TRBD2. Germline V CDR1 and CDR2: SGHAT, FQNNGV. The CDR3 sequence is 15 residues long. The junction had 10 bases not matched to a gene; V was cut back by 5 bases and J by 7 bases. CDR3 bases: TGTGCCAGCAGCCTAGGCAAAGGGACTATCGGGGAGCTGTTTTTT. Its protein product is CASSLGKGTIGELFF.

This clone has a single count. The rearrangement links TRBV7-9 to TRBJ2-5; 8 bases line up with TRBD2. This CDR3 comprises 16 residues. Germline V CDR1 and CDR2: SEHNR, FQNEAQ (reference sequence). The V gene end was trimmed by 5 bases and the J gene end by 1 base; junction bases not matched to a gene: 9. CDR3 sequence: CASSPGYGGVQETQYF. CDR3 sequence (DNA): TGTGCCAGCAGCCCTGGGTACGGGGGGGTCCAAGAGACCCAGTACTTC.

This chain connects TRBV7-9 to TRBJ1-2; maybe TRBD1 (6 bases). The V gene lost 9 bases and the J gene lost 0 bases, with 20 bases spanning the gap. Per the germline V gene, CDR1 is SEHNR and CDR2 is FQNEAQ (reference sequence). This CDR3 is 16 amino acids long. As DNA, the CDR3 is TGTGCCAGAGTCGCCGGGACAAAAGTTTCTAACTATGGCTACACCTTC. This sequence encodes CARVAGTKVSNYGYTF. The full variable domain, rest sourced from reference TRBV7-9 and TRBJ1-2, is DTGVSQNPRHKITKRGQNVTFRCDPISEHNRLYWYRQTLGQGPEFLTYFQNEAQLEKSRLLSDRFSAERPKGSFSTLEIQRTEQGDSAMYLCARVAGTKVSNYGYTFGSGTRLTVV.

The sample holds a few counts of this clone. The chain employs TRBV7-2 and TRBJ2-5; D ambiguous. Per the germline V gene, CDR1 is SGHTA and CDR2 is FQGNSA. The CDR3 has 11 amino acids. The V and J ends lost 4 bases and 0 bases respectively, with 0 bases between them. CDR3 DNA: TGTGCCAGCAGCTACCAAGAGACCCAGTACTTC. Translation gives CASSYQETQYF. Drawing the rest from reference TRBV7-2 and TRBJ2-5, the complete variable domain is GAGVSQSPSNKVTEKGKDVELRCDPISGHTALYWYRQSLGQGLEFLIYFQGNSAPDKSGLPSDRFSAERTGGSVSTLTIQRTQQEDSAVYLCASSYQETQYFGPGTRLLVL.

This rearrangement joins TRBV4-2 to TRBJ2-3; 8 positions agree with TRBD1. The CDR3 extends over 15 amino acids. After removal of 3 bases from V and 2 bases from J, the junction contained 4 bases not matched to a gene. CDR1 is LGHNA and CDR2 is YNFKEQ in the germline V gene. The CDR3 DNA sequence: TGTGCCAGCAGCCAGTTGGGACAGGCCACAGATACGCAGTATTTT. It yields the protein CASSQLGQATDTQYF.

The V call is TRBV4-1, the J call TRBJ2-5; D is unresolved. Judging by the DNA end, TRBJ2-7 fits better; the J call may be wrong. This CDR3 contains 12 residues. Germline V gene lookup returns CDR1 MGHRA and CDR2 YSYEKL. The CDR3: CASSQVSNEQYF. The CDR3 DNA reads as TGCGCCAGCAGCCAAGTGAGTAACGAGCAGTACTTC.

CDR3 coding DNA: TGTGCCAGCAGTGAAGGGCAGGGGAATCAGCCCCAGCATTTT. It yields the protein CASSEGQGNQPQHF. The chain employs TRBV2 and TRBJ1-5; D is possibly TRBD1 (6 bases). The CDR3 runs to 14 residues. Germline V gene data show CDR1 as SNHLY and CDR2 as FYNNEI. V was cut by 1 base and J by 4 bases, with 8 bases left in between.

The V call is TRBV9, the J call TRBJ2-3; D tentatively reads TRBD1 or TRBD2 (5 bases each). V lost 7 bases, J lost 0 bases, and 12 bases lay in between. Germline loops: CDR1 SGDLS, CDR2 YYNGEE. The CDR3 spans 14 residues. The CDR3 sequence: CASCPGPSTDTQYF. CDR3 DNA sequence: TGTGCCAGCTGTCCGGGACCCAGCACAGATACGCAGTATTTT.

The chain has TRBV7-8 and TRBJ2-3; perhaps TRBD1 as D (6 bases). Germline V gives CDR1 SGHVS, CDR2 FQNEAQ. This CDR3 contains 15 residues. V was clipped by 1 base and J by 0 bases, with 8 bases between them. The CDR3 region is CASSLGGTSTDTQYF. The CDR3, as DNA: TGTGCCAGCAGCTTAGGTGGGACAAGCACAGATACGCAGTATTTT.

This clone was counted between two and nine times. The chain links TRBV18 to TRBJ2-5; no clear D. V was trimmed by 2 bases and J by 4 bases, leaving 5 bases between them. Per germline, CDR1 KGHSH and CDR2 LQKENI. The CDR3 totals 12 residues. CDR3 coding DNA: TGTGCCAGCTCACCAGAGCGAGAGACCCAGTACTTC. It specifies CASSPERETQYF.

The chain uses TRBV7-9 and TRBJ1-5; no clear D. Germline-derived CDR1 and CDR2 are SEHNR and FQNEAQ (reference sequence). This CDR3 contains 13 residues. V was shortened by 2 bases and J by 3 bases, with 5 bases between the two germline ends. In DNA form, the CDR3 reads TGTGCCAGCAGCTTAAGTCCCAATCAGCCCCAGCATTTT. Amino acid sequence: CASSLSPNQPQHF.

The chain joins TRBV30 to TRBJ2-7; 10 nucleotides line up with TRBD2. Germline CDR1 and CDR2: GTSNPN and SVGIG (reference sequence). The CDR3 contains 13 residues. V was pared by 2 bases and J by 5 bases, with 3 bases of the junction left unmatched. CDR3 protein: CAWSPGLADEQYF. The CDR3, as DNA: TGTGCCTGGAGTCCCGGACTAGCGGACGAGCAGTACTTC.

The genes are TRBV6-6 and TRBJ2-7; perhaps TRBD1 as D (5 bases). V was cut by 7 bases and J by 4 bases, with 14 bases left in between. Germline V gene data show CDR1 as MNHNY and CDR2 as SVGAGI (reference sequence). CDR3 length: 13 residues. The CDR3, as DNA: TGTGCCAGCACTCTAGGGGCTCTGTACGAGCAGTACTTC. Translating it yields CASTLGALYEQYF.

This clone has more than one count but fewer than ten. Written as DNA, the CDR3 is TGTGCCAGCAGTCTAATCAGGGCACAGCCCCAGCATTTT. The encoded protein is CASSLIRAQPQHF. The rearrangement joins TRBV28 to TRBJ1-5; possibly TRBD1 for D (5 bases). In germline, CDR1 is MDHEN, CDR2 SYDVKM. V was cut by 5 bases and J by 7 bases, with 12 bases left in between. The CDR3 runs 13 residues.

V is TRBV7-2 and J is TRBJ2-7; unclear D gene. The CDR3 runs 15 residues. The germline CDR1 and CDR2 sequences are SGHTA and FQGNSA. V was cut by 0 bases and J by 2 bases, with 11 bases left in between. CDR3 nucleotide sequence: TGTGCCAGCAGCTTAGCCAGGCAAAATACCTACGAGCAGTACTTC. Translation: CASSLARQNTYEQYF.